The entry below gives a single TCR beta chain sequence along with its context. The data originate from a study of Ad26.COV2.S vaccination and SARS-CoV-2 variants. Treatment of the sample: over 15 received Ad26.COV2.S at low or high dose, single or two shots; about 5 received placebo; per-sample allocation not given. It was on day 63 after the first vaccine or placebo injection that samples were taken. The CDR3 sequence is 15 residues long. Trimming pared 7 bases from V and 1 base from J, leaving 18 bases between. CDR1 is GTSNPN and CDR2 is SVGIG in the germline V gene (reference sequence). Clones were sequenced by immunoSEQ multiplex PCR, and TCRdb holds only the in-frame ones, with some missing. The sample has about 680,000 clones; around 89% are singletons.

The TCR was taken from a person between 18 and 59 years old who received the Ad26.COV2.S COVID-19 vaccine or a placebo. The chain is built from TRBV30 and TRBJ2-3, with a weak D call TRBD2 (5 bases). This specimen consisted of peripheral blood, obtained in a trial of Ad26.COV2.S vaccine versus placebo. The CDR3 sequence is CASWALGVGTDTQYF. The CDR3 nucleotides are TGTGCCTCCTGGGCACTAGGCGTGGGCACAGATACGCAGTATTTT.